Here is one TCR beta chain with its context. These data come from a study of OX40 agonist ivuxolimab in advanced cancers. The protocol was immunoSEQ multiplex PCR, while the TCRdb copy is restricted to in-frame clones and leaves out a portion. This sample has about 73,000 clones, with around nine tenths found just once. CDR1 MNHNS and CDR2 SASEGT come from the germline V gene. V dropped 6 bases and J dropped 5; count of bases not matched to a gene: 6. The CDR3 is 14 amino acids. The chain combines TRBV6-1 with TRBJ1-4; 7 bases agree with TRBD1. The sample here was CD4+ or CD8+ T cells sorted from blood, taken in a trial of the OX40 agonist ivuxolimab. The clonotype comes from an adult with an advanced solid tumor such as melanoma, head and neck, liver or kidney cancer. The CDR3 loop is CASRSRGENEKLFF. In nucleotides, the CDR3 is TGTGCCAGCAGATCCAGGGGGGAGAATGAAAAACTGTTTTTT.